These T cell receptor beta chains were read from a single sample in a study of blood T cell repertoires in COVID-19. Profiling relied on immunoSEQ multiplex PCR, and the TCRdb table lists in-frame clones only, not all of them. The sample includes roughly 97,000 clones, less than 85% of them seen just once. Specimen: peripheral blood. All receptors come from a man in his 70s with acute or convalescent COVID-19. Both conserved end residues are part of each CDR3. The D gene is left open where the match is weak. A row's size may be missing; if present it is once, few, many or a size class.

TRBV18	-	TRBJ1-2	-	TGTGCCAGCTCACCACCGGGCTCTTTTAATGGCTACACCTTC	CASSPPGSFNGYTF
TRBV19	TRBD1	TRBJ1-6	-	TGTGCCAGTAGTACAGGGGGAACCATTACGAGTAATTCACCCCTCCACTTT	CASSTGGTITSNSPLHF
TRBV6-5	-	TRBJ1-1	-	TGTGCCAGCAGACGGAAACAGGTTCACACTGAAGCTTTCTTT	CASRRKQVHTEAFF
TRBV5-5	TRBD2	TRBJ2-7	-	TGTGCCAGCAGCTTGGTAGGCGGGGGTAGCTCCTACGAGCAGTACTTC	CASSLVGGGSSYEQYF
TRBV5-1	TRBD1	TRBJ2-5	-	TGCGCCAGCAGCTTGACTGACAGGGTAGGAGAGACCCAGTACTTC	CASSLTDRVGETQYF
TRBV30	-	TRBJ2-3	-	TGTGCCTGGACCGGACTACCAACAGATACGCAGTATTTT	CAWTGLPTDTQYF
TRBV5-1	-	TRBJ2-2	-	TGCGCCAGCAGCCCGAGGTCTAGCGCGAACACCGGGGAGCTGTTTTTT	CASSPRSSANTGELFF
TRBV19	-	TRBJ1-5	-	TGTGCCAGTAGTATATTGGAGGTTACAAGCAATCAGCCCCAGCATTTT	CASSILEVTSNQPQHF
TRBV18	-	TRBJ1-2	-	TGTGCCAGCTCACCTTCAGGGGTGTATGGCTACACCTTC	CASSPSGVYGYTF
TRBV15	-	TRBJ2-6	many	TGTGCCACCAGTACAGGGCAGAGCCCTGGGGCCAACGTCCTGACTTTC	CATSTGQSPGANVLTF
TRBV4-1	TRBD2	TRBJ2-1	few	TGCGCCAGCAGCCAATTCGGGACTAGCGGATACAATGAGCAGTTCTTC	CASSQFGTSGYNEQFF
TRBV19	TRBD1	TRBJ1-6	-	TGTGCCAGTAGTACTACGGGACAGGCGAATTCACCCCTCCACTTT	CASSTTGQANSPLHF
TRBV29-1	TRBD1	TRBJ1-2	few	TGCAGCGTGCAACGGGACAGAGCTAACTATGGCTACACCTTC	CSVQRDRANYGYTF
TRBV11-2	-	TRBJ1-2	-	TGTGCCAGCAGCTCCGGACAAGTAACGGACTATGGCTACACCTTC	CASSSGQVTDYGYTF
TRBV27	TRBD2	TRBJ2-7	few	TGTGCCAGCAGTTTGACTAGCGGGATCCTCTACGAGCAGTACTTC	CASSLTSGILYEQYF
TRBV24-1	-	TRBJ2-7	-	TGTGCCACCAGTGATTTTGGACACCCACAGCAGTACTTC	CATSDFGHPQQYF
TRBV6-5	TRBD2	TRBJ2-3	-	TGTGCCAGCAGTAGAAGCGGGGGGGCCGCAGATACGCAGTATTTT	CASSRSGGAADTQYF
TRBV19	TRBD2	TRBJ2-3	-	TGTGCCAGTAGTATAAGGACTAGCGGGGGGGCAGATACGCAGTATTTT	CASSIRTSGGADTQYF
TRBV5-1	-	TRBJ1-1	-	TGCGCCAGCAGGAAAGAGGACACTGAAGCTTTCTTT	CASRKEDTEAFF
TRBV6-5	TRBD2	TRBJ2-1	-	TGTGCCAGCAGTTCACTCGGACTAGCGGCCTACAATGAGCAGTTCTTC	CASSSLGLAAYNEQFF
TRBV7-9	-	TRBJ1-4	-	TGTGCCAGCAGCTTAGGTCGAGGGAATGAAAAACTGTTTTTT	CASSLGRGNEKLFF
TRBV27	TRBD2	TRBJ2-1	-	TGTGCCAGCAGCCCTGGTCGGGGCGGGAGCTCCTACAATGAGCAGTTCTTC	CASSPGRGGSSYNEQFF
TRBV6-5	-	TRBJ2-2	-	TGTGCCACCACAACAGGCCACGGATACACCGGGGAGCTGTTTTTT	CATTTGHGYTGELFF
TRBV5-1	-	TRBJ1-1	few	TGCGCCAGCAGCTTGGTAGCGGGTTCCGTGAACACTGAAGCTTTCTTT	CASSLVAGSVNTEAFF
TRBV5-1	TRBD1	TRBJ1-1	-	TGCGCCAGCAGTTTGACAGGGGGGAACACTGAAGCTTTCTTT	CASSLTGGNTEAFF
TRBV19	-	TRBJ1-1	-	TGTGCCAGTACCTCCCGGGGGGGCAGGTCCACTGAAGCTTTCTTT	CASTSRGGRSTEAFF
TRBV5-4	TRBD1	TRBJ1-1	-	TGTGCCAGCAGCTTGGAGGGACAGGGGGCTGTGAACACTGAAGCTTTCTTT	CASSLEGQGAVNTEAFF
TRBV9	TRBD2	TRBJ2-1	-	TGTGCCAGCAGCGGGGGACTAGCGGCCCGCTCCTACAATGAGCAGTTCTTC	CASSGGLAARSYNEQFF
TRBV28	-	TRBJ1-6	-	TGTGCCAGCAGAAGGGAACGAGGGTTCGATTCACCCCTCCACTTT	CASRRERGFDSPLHF
TRBV5-4	TRBD1	TRBJ1-4	-	TGTGCCAGCAGCCCGGAGACAGGGCGTTCGGAAAAACTGTTTTTT	CASSPETGRSEKLFF
TRBV7-9	TRBD1	TRBJ1-2	-	TGTGCCAGCAGCCAGGGGCAGGTGGGACAGGGCGCCAACTATGGCTACACCTTC	CASSQGQVGQGANYGYTF
TRBV14	-	TRBJ2-3	-	TGTGCCAGCAGCCAAGTCAGGGCTCGGGCAGATACGCAGTATTTT	CASSQVRARADTQYF
TRBV27	-	TRBJ1-2	-	TGTGCCAGCAGTTTTGTCGGGGAAACCATCGCCAACTATGGCTACACCTTC	CASSFVGETIANYGYTF
TRBV21-1	-	TRBJ2-3	-	TGTGCCAGCAGCAAAGAGGGGCAGGCCGCAGATACGCAGTATTTT	CASSKEGQAADTQYF
TRBV5-1	TRBD1	TRBJ1-4	-	TGCGCCAGCAGCCGGAGGGGACAGGGTGCCGGCGGAGAAAAACTGTTTTTT	CASSRRGQGAGGEKLFF
TRBV18	TRBD2	TRBJ2-1	once	TGTGCCAGCTCATCAACCGGGACTAGCGGGATTTACTACAATGAGCAGTTCTTC	CASSSTGTSGIYYNEQFF
TRBV18	-	TRBJ1-1	-	TGTGCCAGCTCACCAAGTCTCTCTTTGGCGAACACTGAAGCTTTCTTT	CASSPSLSLANTEAFF
TRBV6-5	TRBD1	TRBJ1-1	few	TGTGCCAGCAGTCCAGGGGGGAGCGACACTGAAGCTTTCTTT	CASSPGGSDTEAFF
TRBV7-9	TRBD1	TRBJ1-2	-	TGTGCCAGCATCACCCTTGACAGGGAGCTCTATGGCTACACCTTC	CASITLDRELYGYTF
TRBV9	TRBD2	TRBJ2-1	once	TGTGCCAGCAGCCCGAGGACTAGCCGCAATGAGCAGTTCTTC	CASSPRTSRNEQFF
TRBV10-1	-	TRBJ1-2	-	TGCGCCAGCAGCCCAGACAGACTCTATGGCTACACCTTC	CASSPDRLYGYTF
TRBV6-6	-	TRBJ1-5	few	TGTGCCAGCAGTTACTCGTCGGGTCAGCCCCAGCATTTT	CASSYSSGQPQHF
TRBV19	TRBD1	TRBJ1-1	-	TGTGCCAGTAGTATCCCCGGGACAGGGCGGACTGAAGCTTTCTTT	CASSIPGTGRTEAFF
TRBV3-1/TRBV3-2	TRBD1	TRBJ1-3	-	TGTGCCAGCAGCCATCATAACAGGGGCATCGGAAACACCATATATTTT	CASSHHNRGIGNTIYF
TRBV25-1	-	TRBJ1-2	-	TGTGCCAGCAGTGACCGGTTCGGCTACACCTTC	CASSDRFGYTF
TRBV18	-	TRBJ2-5	-	TGTGCCAGCTCACCACTACGGGGGGAGACCCAGTACTTC	CASSPLRGETQYF
TRBV9	TRBD1	TRBJ1-3	-	TGTGCCAGCAGCCGACAGGGGGGAACTGGAAACACCATATATTTT	CASSRQGGTGNTIYF
TRBV11-2	TRBD1	TRBJ1-2	-	TGTGCCAGCAGCTTAGCAGGGGGCCCTTCCTCGTGGAGCCTACATGGCTACACCTTC	CASSLAGGPSSWSLHGYTF
TRBV18	-	TRBJ2-5	-	TGTGCCAGCTCACCAGGCCTGAAAGAGACCCAGTACTTC	CASSPGLKETQYF
TRBV19	TRBD1	TRBJ1-1	-	TGTGCCAGTAACTGGGACAGGGCGCTGAGCACTGAAGCTTTCTTT	CASNWDRALSTEAFF
TRBV29-1	-	TRBJ2-5	-	TGCAGCGTTGAACGTCTTCAAGAGACCCAGTACTTC	CSVERLQETQYF
TRBV2	-	TRBJ2-7	-	TGTGCCAGCACCTCCGGGGTCCGGGGGTACGAGCAGTACTTC	CASTSGVRGYEQYF
TRBV5-8	-	TRBJ2-3	-	TGTGCCAGCAGCTTGGGCCGGGGGTCAGATACGCAGTATTTT	CASSLGRGSDTQYF
TRBV6-1	-	TRBJ2-3	-	TGTGCCAGCAGTGACGCCATGGGACTCATTGGAGGGGATACGCAGTATTTT	CASSDAMGLIGGDTQYF
TRBV5-1	TRBD1	TRBJ1-1	few	TGCGCCAGCAGCTTGTCCTTACAGGGGGGGACTGAAGCTTTCTTT	CASSLSLQGGTEAFF
TRBV10-3	-	TRBJ1-1	-	TGTGCCATCAGTCCCCCGGGGAATACTGAAGCTTTCTTT	CAISPPGNTEAFF
TRBV24-1	-	TRBJ1-1	-	TGTGCCACCGCTCTGGGGGCGAACACTGAAGCTTTCTTT	CATALGANTEAFF
TRBV10-2	-	TRBJ2-2	many	TGCGCCACCACCCCCTTAGTACTTGGCGGGGAGCTGTTTTTT	CATTPLVLGGELFF
TRBV12-3/TRBV12-4	TRBD2	TRBJ2-3	-	TGTGCCAGCAGTCATCACCGGGAGGCGCAGTATTTT	CASSHHREAQYF